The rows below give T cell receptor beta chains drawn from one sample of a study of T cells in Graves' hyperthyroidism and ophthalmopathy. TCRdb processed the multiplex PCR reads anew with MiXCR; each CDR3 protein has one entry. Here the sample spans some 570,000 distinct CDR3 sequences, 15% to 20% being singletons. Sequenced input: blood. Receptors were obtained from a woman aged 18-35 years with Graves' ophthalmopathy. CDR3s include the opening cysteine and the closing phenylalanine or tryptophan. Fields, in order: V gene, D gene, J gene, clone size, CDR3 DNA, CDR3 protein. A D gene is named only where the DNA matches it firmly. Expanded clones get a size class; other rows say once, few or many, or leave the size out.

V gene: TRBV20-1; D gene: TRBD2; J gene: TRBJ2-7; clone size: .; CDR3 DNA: TGCAGTGCTAGAGGGACTAGTGAAACCTACGAGCAGTACTTC; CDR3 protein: CSARGTSETYEQYF
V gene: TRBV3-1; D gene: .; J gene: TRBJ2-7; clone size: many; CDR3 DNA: TGTGCCAGCAGCCAAGAAAACTCCAGGGGCACCCCTTACGAGCAGTACTTC; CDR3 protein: CASSQENSRGTPYEQYF
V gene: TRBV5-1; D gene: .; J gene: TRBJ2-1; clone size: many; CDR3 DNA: TGTGCCAGCAGTTCCCAGGGGAATGAGCAGTTCTTC; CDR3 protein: CASSSQGNEQFF
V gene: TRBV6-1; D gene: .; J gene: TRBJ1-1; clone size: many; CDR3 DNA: TGTGCCAGCAGTGTGGAAGGAGGGAACACTGAAGCTTTCTTT; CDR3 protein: CASSVEGGNTEAFF
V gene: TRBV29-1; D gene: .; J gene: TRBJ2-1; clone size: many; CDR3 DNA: TGCAGCGTTGAACTGCGGGATCAGAGCTCCTACAATGAGCAGTTCTTC; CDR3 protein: CSVELRDQSSYNEQFF
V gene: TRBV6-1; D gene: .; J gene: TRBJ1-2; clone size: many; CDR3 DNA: TGTGCCAGCAGTGAAGATCGGACCAACTATGGCTACACCTTC; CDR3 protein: CASSEDRTNYGYTF
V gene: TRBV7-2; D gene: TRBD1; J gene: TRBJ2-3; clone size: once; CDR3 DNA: TGTGCCAGCAGCTTAACAGGGGCCCTCACAGATACGCAGTATTTT; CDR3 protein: CASSLTGALTDTQYF
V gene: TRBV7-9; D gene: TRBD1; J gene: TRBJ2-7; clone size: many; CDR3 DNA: TGTGCCAGCAGCTCGCGGAGGACAGGGACCTACGAGCAGTACTTC; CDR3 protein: CASSSRRTGTYEQYF
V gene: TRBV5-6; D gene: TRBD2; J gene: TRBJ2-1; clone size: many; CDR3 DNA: TGTGCCAGCAGCTTGGATCGGGGGGAGAACAATGAGCAGTTCTTC; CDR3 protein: CASSLDRGENNEQFF
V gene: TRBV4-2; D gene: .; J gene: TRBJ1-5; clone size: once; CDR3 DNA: TGTGCCAGCAGCCAAGTCTTGAATCAGCCCCAGCATTTT; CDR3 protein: CASSQVLNQPQHF
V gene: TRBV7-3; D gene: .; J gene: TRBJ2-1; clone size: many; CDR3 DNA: TGTGCCAGCAGCTTTCTAGGGAACAATGAGCAGTTCTTC; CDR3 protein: CASSFLGNNEQFF
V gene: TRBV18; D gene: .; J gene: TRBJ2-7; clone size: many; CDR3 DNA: TGTGCCAGCTCACCGACCCGGGGGACCGCCTACGAGCAGTACTTC; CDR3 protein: CASSPTRGTAYEQYF
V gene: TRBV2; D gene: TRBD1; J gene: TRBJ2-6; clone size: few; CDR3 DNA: TGTGCCAGCAAGGGGGCCGGGGCCAACGTCCTGACTTTC; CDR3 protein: CASKGAGANVLTF
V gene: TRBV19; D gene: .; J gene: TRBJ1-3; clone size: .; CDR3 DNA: TGTGCCAGTAACTTCGACACGGGACCCTCTGGAAACACCATATATTTT; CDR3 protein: CASNFDTGPSGNTIYF
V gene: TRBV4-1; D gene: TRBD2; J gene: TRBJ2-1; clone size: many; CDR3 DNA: TGCGCCAGCAGCCAAGATTGGACTAGCGGGACTTACAATGAGCAGTTCTTC; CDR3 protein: CASSQDWTSGTYNEQFF
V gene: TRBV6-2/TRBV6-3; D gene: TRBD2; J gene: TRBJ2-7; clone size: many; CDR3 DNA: TGTGCCAGCAGTTACTCGGGGACTACCTCTCCGTACTTC; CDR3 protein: CASSYSGTTSPYF
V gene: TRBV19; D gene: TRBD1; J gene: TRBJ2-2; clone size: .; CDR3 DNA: TGTGCCAGTAGTAGCTACGGGACAGCGAACACCGGGGAGCTGTTTTTT; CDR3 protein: CASSSYGTANTGELFF
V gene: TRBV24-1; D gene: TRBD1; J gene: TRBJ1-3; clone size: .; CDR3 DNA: TGTGCCACCAGTGATTCGGGGACAGGGCGCTCTGGAAACACCATATATTTT; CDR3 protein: CATSDSGTGRSGNTIYF
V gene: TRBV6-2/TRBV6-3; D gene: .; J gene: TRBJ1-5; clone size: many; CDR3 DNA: TGTGCCAGCAGTCACCCAGAGACGAATCAGCCCCAGCATTTT; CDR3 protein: CASSHPETNQPQHF
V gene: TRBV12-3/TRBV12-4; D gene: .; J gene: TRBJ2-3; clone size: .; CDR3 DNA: TGTGCCAGCACCCTAGGGCGGACTACTCGTGCGGGTACGCAGTATTTT; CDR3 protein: CASTLGRTTRAGTQYF
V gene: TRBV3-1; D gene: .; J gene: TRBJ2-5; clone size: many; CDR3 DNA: TGTGCCAGCAACGAGGGGCAAGAGACCCAGTACTTC; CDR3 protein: CASNEGQETQYF
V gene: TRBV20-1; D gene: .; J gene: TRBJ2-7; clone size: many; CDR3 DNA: TGCAGTGCTAGCCCGTTACGGTCCTACGAGCAGTACTTC; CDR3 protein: CSASPLRSYEQYF
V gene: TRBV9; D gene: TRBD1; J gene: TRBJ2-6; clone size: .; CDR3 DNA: TGTGCCAGCAGCGCCCGGGACAGGGGGCTGGCGGCCAACGTCCTGACTTTC; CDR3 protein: CASSARDRGLAANVLTF
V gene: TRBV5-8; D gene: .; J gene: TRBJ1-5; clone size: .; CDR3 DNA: TGTGCCAGCAGCTTGGAGGGGGGGCCCGATCGGAATCAGCCCCAGCATTTT; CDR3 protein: CASSLEGGPDRNQPQHF
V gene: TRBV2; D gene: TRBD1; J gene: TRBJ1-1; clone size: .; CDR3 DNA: TGTGCCAGCAGTACCGGGACAGGGGACCTGAACACTGAAGCTTTCTTT; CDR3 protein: CASSTGTGDLNTEAFF
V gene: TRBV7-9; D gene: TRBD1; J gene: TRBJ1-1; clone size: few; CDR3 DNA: TGTGCCAGCAGCCCGGGACAGGGAGGTACTGGTGAAGCTTTCTTT; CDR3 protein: CASSPGQGGTGEAFF
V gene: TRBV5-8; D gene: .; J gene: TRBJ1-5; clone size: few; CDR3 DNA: TGTGCCAGCAGCTTGGGCAGGGGCAATCAGCCCCAGCATTTT; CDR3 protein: CASSLGRGNQPQHF
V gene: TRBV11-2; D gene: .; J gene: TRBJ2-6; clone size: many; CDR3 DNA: TGTGCCAGCAGCTTAGGGGGGTGGCGTAATTCTGGGGCCAACGTCCTGACTTTC; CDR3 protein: CASSLGGWRNSGANVLTF
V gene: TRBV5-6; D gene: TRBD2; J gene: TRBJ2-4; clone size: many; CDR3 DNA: TGTGCCAGCAGCTCGGGACTAGTCAAAAACATTCAGTACTTC; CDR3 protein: CASSSGLVKNIQYF
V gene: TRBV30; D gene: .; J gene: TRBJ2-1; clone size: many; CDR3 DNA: TGTGCCTGGAGATTTAGTTGGACTGAGCAGTTCTTC; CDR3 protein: CAWRFSWTEQFF
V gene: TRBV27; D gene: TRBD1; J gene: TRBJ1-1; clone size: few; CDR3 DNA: TGTGCCAGCAGCCGATCCAAGACAGGGGGCACTGAAGCTTTCTTT; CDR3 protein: CASSRSKTGGTEAFF
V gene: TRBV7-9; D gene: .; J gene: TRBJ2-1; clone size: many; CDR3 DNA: TGTGCCAGCCAAGACAGCTCCTACAATGAGCAGTTCTTC; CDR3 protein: CASQDSSYNEQFF
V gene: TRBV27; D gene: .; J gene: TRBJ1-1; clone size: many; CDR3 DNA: TGTGCCAGCAGTCGTTCGGGACTAACTGAAGCTTTCTTT; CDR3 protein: CASSRSGLTEAFF
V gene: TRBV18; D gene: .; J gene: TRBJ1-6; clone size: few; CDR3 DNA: TGTGCCAGCTCACCACTAATACAGAGCTCCTATAATTCACCCCTCCACTTT; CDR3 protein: CASSPLIQSSYNSPLHF
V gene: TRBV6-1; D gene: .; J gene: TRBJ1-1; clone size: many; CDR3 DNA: TGTGCCAGCAGCTCCCGTGAAGCTTTCTTT; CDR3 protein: CASSSREAFF
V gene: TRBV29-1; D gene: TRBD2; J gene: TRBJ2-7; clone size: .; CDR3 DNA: TGCAGCGTTGAAGCTAGCGGGGGGATGGGGTTTTACGAGCAGTACTTC; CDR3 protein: CSVEASGGMGFYEQYF
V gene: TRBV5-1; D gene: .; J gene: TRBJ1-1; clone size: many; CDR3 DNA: TGCGCCAGCAGCTTTCAGAGGGACACTGAAGCTTTCTTT; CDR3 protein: CASSFQRDTEAFF
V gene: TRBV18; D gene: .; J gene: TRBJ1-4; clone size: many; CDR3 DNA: TGTGCCAGCTCACCACTTCAGGCGCCTAATGAAAAACTGTTTTTT; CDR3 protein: CASSPLQAPNEKLFF
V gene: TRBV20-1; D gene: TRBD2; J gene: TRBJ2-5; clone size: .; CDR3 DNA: TGCAGTGCTACCCCAGCGGGAGGCGGAGAGACCCAGTACTTC; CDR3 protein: CSATPAGGGETQYF
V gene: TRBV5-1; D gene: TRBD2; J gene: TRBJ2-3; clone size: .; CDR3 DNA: TGCGCCAGCAGCGACGGACTAGCGGGATTGATAGATACGCAGTATTTT; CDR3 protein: CASSDGLAGLIDTQYF
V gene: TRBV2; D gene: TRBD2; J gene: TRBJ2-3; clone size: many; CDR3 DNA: TGTGCCAGCAGTGAGTCGGCTAGCGGGAGGACAGATACGCAGTATTTT; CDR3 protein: CASSESASGRTDTQYF
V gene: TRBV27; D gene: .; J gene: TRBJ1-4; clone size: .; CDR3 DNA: TGTGCCAGCAGTTTCTCCGGACACTCTAATGAAAAACTGTTTTTT; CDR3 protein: CASSFSGHSNEKLFF
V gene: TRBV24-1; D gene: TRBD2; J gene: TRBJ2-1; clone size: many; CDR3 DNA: TGTGCCACCAGTGATGCTAGCGGGGGGGATGAGCAGTTCTTC; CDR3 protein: CATSDASGGDEQFF
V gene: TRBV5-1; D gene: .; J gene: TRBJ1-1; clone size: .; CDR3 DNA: TGCGCCAGCAGCTTAGACATTTCGAACACTGAAGCTTTCTTT; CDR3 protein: CASSLDISNTEAFF